Below, 7 T cell receptor beta chains from the same sample are listed, as sequenced in a study of post-analysis software for immune sequencing data. Study-wide findings and caveats: Relative to controls, patients had five TRBV segments at higher frequency, with TRBV5-6, TRBV5-1 and TRBV20-1 among these.

These receptors have no known antigen. Unique molecular identifiers were built into the TCR beta cDNA libraries. Via MiXCR, TCRdb re-called the PCR reads, giving one row per CDR3 protein. The sample has 450,000 or so distinct CDR3 sequences; nearly 45% are singletons. The sequenced sample was blood. The receptors stem from a girl aged 5-17 years with multiple sclerosis.

The chain recombines TRBV6-4 with TRBJ1-2, with a tentative D call TRBD1 (5 bases). This CDR3 has 14 amino acids. Germline V gives CDR1 MRHNA, CDR2 SNTAGT. V lost 6 bases to trimming and J lost 4 bases, with 15 bases between them. The CDR3 spells CASRQGRTLYGYTF. The CDR3 nucleotides are TGTGCCAGCAGGCAGGGCCGAACGCTCTATGGCTACACCTTC.

The rearrangement links TRBV5-1 to TRBJ2-5, with a weak D call TRBD1 (5 bases). The J call may be mistaken, given a closer DNA end match to TRBJ2-7. CDR3 length equals 12 residues. The germline CDR1 and CDR2 sequences are SGHRS and YFSETQ. This chain's CDR3 is CASSLRQNEQYF. CDR3 nucleotide sequence: TGCGCCAGCAGCTTGAGACAGAACGAGCAGTACTTC.

V and J are TRBV28 and TRBJ1-6; 8 nucleotides match TRBD1. Germline CDR1 and CDR2: MDHEN and SYDVKM. Losses at the gene ends were 5 bases for V and 6 bases for J; bases not matched to a gene: 9. The CDR3 spans 16 residues. For the CDR3, the DNA is TGTGCCAGCAGTAACGCCCGGACAGGGATTAATTCACCCCTCCACTTT. It is translated as CASSNARTGINSPLHF.

This clonotype has just a few counts. CDR3 loop: CASSYSRQGATPAYEQYF. The CDR3 nucleotides are TGTGCCAGCAGTTACTCGAGACAGGGGGCCACGCCGGCCTACGAGCAGTACTTC. The rearrangement links TRBV6-2 or TRBV6-3 to TRBJ2-7, with 10 bases matching TRBD1. Germline V CDR1 and CDR2: MNHEY, SVGEGT. The CDR3 runs to 18 residues. The ends lost 0 bases at V and 2 bases at J; junction bases unmatched: 10.

This clonotype has ten or more counts. The V call is TRBV5-1, the J call TRBJ2-7; the match to TRBD1 covers 10 bases. Germline V lookup: CDR1 SGHRS, CDR2 YFSETQ. This CDR3 region has 14 residues. V was clipped by 4 bases and J by 2 bases; unmatched bases: 3. This CDR3 is CASSAGTGAYEQYF. Here the CDR3 DNA reads TGCGCCAGCAGCGCCGGGACAGGGGCCTACGAGCAGTACTTC.

This chain links TRBV20-1 with TRBJ1-1; D ambiguous. V shed 3 bases and J shed 0 bases, with 5 bases lying between them. CDR1 and CDR2 from the germline V gene are DFQATT and SNEGSKA (reference sequence). The CDR3 is 12 amino acids. In nucleotides, the CDR3 is TGCAGTGCTAGTCCCCTGAACACTGAAGCTTTCTTT. Translating gives CSASPLNTEAFF.

Concerning this clonotype itself: The germline gene is not matched at one end of the junction; a read error may be the cause. The J gene is TRBJ1-5, the V gene TRBV4-2, with unresolved D. Germline CDR1 LGHNA, CDR2 YNFKEQ. This CDR3 has 14 residues. The CDR3: CVSSQEKDNQPQHF. CDR3 DNA sequence: TGTGTCAGCAGCCAAGAAAAGGACAATCAGCCCCAGCATTTT.